This T cell receptor (beta chain) was retrieved from a study of naive and memory T cell subsets. TCR cDNA received a 3' ligated oligonucleotide that carried a UMI. Adult healthy volunteers gave 2.5 ml peripheral blood for whole-blood RNA. Reverse transcription used DNase-treated unsorted total RNA, aiming for about 1 to 1,100 ng. Amplification of ligated cDNA took four PCR rounds with SP2 and nested alpha and beta constant primers. Alpha and beta constant region primers primed reverse transcription for blood and skin samples. Via MiXCR, TCRdb re-called the 5' RACE reads, giving one row per CDR3 protein. The sample lists approximately 32,000 distinct CDR3 sequences; 16% were seen once. This clonotype occurred a few times. The antigen remains unidentified. The CDR3 covers 11 residues. CDR1 is SEHNR, CDR2 FQNEAQ, per germline (reference sequence). Trimming removed 5 bases at V and 3 bases at J, with 5 bases between.

General observations from the study: The RNA method is potentially sensitive to activation and differentiation changes.

The V call is TRBV7-9, the J call TRBJ2-7; D gene uncertain. The TCR originated in a female donor in good health. The CDR3 loop is CASSRHYEQYF. The DNA for the CDR3 is TGTGCCAGCAGCCGTCACTACGAGCAGTACTTC. Filled out from reference TRBV7-9 and TRBJ2-7, the complete variable domain reads DTGVSQNPRHKITKRGQNVTFRCDPISEHNRLYWYRQTLGQGPEFLTYFQNEAQLEKSRLLSDRFSAERPKGSFSTLEIQRTEQGDSAMYLCASSRHYEQYFGPGTRLTVT.